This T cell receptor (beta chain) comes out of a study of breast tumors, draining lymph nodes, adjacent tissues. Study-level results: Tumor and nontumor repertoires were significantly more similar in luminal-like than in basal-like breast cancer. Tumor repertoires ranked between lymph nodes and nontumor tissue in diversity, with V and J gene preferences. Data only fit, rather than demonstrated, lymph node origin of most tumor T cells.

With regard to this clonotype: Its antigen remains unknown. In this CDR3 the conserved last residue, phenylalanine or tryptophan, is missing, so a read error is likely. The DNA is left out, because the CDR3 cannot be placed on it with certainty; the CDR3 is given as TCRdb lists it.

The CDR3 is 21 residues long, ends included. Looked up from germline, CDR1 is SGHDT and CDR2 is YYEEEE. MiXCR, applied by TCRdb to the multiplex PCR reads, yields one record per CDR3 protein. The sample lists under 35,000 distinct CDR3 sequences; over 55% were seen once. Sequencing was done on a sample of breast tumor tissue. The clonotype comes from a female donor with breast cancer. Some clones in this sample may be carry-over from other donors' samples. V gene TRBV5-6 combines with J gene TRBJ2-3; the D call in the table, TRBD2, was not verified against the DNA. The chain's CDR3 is CASNELGTSGGGGSGRPPPIN.